The clone carrying this TCR beta chain was observed a single time. The sample is drawn from a study of control samples from healthy donors and cancer patients. The assay was immunoSEQ multiplex PCR, and TCRdb's table has in-frame clones only and misses some. The data show roughly 130,000 clones, under 95% seen once. Germline values: CDR1 MGHRA, CDR2 YSYEKL. CDR3 length: 15 residues. V was clipped by 2 bases and J by 2 bases; unmatched bases: 3. V usage is TRBV4-1 and J usage is TRBJ2-7, with TRBD1 matching 10 bases. This clonotype originated in a man younger than 35 in good health. Sequenced sample: blood. For the CDR3, the DNA is TGCGCCAGCAGCCAAACCGGGACAGGGGCCTACGAGCAGTACTTC. Translating gives CASSQTGTGAYEQYF.